These 9 T cell receptor beta chains came from one sample sequenced in a study of control samples from healthy donors and cancer patients. The repertoire was sequenced with immunoSEQ multiplex PCR; TCRdb's copy has only in-frame clones and lacks some. This sample has around 110,000 clones, with approximately 92% found just once. Material: PBMCs. These receptors were taken from a woman aged 50 to 60 with colorectal cancer.

The chain uses TRBV5-1 and TRBJ2-5; no reliable D call. The CDR3 consists of 13 residues. Looked up from germline, CDR1 is SGHRS and CDR2 is YFSETQ. Trimming pared 0 bases from V and 6 bases from J, leaving 9 bases between. This CDR3 reads CASSLDVTQTQYF. The CDR3 DNA sequence: TGCGCCAGCAGCTTGGATGTGACCCAGACCCAGTACTTC.

The V call is TRBV5-1, the J call TRBJ1-2, with no clear D. Trimming removed 0 bases at V and 4 bases at J, with 10 bases between. The CDR3 consists of 14 residues. CDR1 SGHRS and CDR2 YFSETQ come from the germline V gene. CDR3 amino acids: CASSLEAGPYGYTF. The CDR3 DNA reads as TGCGCCAGCAGCTTGGAGGCAGGCCCCTATGGCTACACCTTC.

CDR3: CASSLVGSSNYGYTF. CDR3 DNA sequence: TGTGCCAGCAGCTTGGTGGGATCTTCTAACTATGGCTACACCTTC. The rearrangement uses TRBV5-6 and TRBJ1-2; D uncertain. Deletions cut 0 bases from V and 0 bases from J, with 9 bases between. This CDR3 region has 15 residues. In germline, CDR1 is SGHDT, CDR2 YYEEEE.

The chain couples TRBV25-1 to TRBJ2-5, with D perhaps matching TRBD2 (5 bases). This CDR3 has 16 residues. Trimming shortened V by 5 bases and J by 3 bases, and 19 bases separated the two germline ends. Germline loops: CDR1 MGHDK, CDR2 SYGVNS. CDR3 in amino acids: CASSPLVLSGKETQYF. The CDR3 coding sequence is TGTGCCAGCAGTCCTCTCGTTCTCAGCGGAAAAGAGACCCAGTACTTC. The full variable domain, completed using reference TRBV25-1 and TRBJ2-5, is EADIYQTPRYLVIGTGKKITLECSQTMGHDKMYWYQQDPGMELHLIHYSYGVNSTEKGDLSSESTVSRIRTEHFPLTLESARPSHTSQYLCASSPLVLSGKETQYFGPGTRLLVL.

The chain joins TRBV7-8 to TRBJ2-7; D is possibly TRBD1 (6 bases). There are 15 residues in the CDR3. CDR1 is SGHVS and CDR2 is FQNEAQ in the germline V gene. V lost 0 bases, J lost 3 bases, and 12 bases lay in between. The CDR3 nucleotides are TGTGCCAGCAGCTTAGCCCGCGAAGGGGGCTACGAGCAGTACTTC. Protein product: CASSLAREGGYEQYF.

The chain uses TRBV7-6 and TRBJ2-7; D is unclear. V lost 7 bases and J lost 3, with 16 bases in between. The CDR3 extends over 14 amino acids. Germline V lookup: CDR1 SGHVS, CDR2 FNYEAQ. CDR3 DNA sequence: TGTGCCAGCACCCTATCCCCCGCTAACTACGAGCAGTACTTC. This sequence encodes CASTLSPANYEQYF.

The genes are TRBV5-1 and TRBJ2-7, with D maybe TRBD2 (5 bases). Germline V lookup: CDR1 SGHRS, CDR2 YFSETQ. The CDR3 length is 16 residues. Trimming took 2 bases from V and 3 from J, leaving 18 bases between them. CDR3 in DNA: TGCGCCAGCAGCTTTTCCACCGATTACAGCGGCTACGAGCAGTACTTC. Amino acids: CASSFSTDYSGYEQYF.

V and J are TRBV15 and TRBJ1-2; 8 bases match TRBD1. V lost 1 base, J lost 7 bases, and 5 bases stayed unmatched. The germline CDR1 and CDR2 sequences are LNHNV and YYDKDF (reference sequence). CDR3 length: 14 residues. The CDR3 spells CATSRAQGAGGYTF. For the CDR3, the DNA is TGTGCCACCAGCAGAGCCCAGGGGGCGGGTGGCTACACCTTC.

The genes are TRBV28 and TRBJ1-3; 8 positions agree with TRBD1. Looked up from germline, CDR1 is MDHEN and CDR2 is SYDVKM. This CDR3 comprises 14 residues. J gave up 9 bases and V 3 bases, and 7 bases lay outside the gene matches. The CDR3 nucleotides are TGTGCCAGCAGTTTGGCCGGGACAGGCGCCACCATATATTTT. The encoded protein is CASSLAGTGATIYF.